A selection of T cell receptor beta chains follows, all from one sample in a study of T cell repertoires in cytomegalovirus infection. TCRdb reprocessed the reads with MiXCR, giving one entry per CDR3 protein. The sample holds around 440,000 distinct CDR3 sequences, roughly 10% seen once. The sample was PBMCs. These receptors were taken from a human donor in good health (CMV status not recorded). Some clones in this sample may be carry-over from other donors' samples. Each CDR3 is given with its conserved first and last residue. D genes are given only for firm matches. Some rows mark clone size as missing; the rest say once, few, many or name a class of expanded clone.

clone size	V gene	D gene	J gene	CDR3 DNA	CDR3 protein
-	TRBV5-1	-	TRBJ2-7	TGCGCCAGCAGCTTGGGTGGCACGACCGGGGAGCAGTACTTC	CASSLGGTTGEQYF
many	TRBV20-1	-	TRBJ2-1	TGCAGTGCTTACCCGGGCAATTCAGGCAATGAGCAGTTCTTC	CSAYPGNSGNEQFF
-	TRBV5-1	TRBD1	TRBJ2-4	TGCGCCAGCAGCATGGAGGGACAGGGCCAAAACATTCAGTACTTC	CASSMEGQGQNIQYF
many	TRBV11-1	-	TRBJ2-3	TGTGCCAGCAGCTTGATAACAGGGATGGTGATTCCCGATACGCAGTATTTT	CASSLITGMVIPDTQYF
-	TRBV9	-	TRBJ2-5	TGTGCCAGCAGCGTCGCCCAGGGGTTCTGGGGAGAGACCCAGTACTTC	CASSVAQGFWGETQYF
many	TRBV7-9	-	TRBJ2-2	TGTGCCAGCAGCTCTAGGACTGCCACCGGGGAGCTGTTTTTT	CASSSRTATGELFF
many	TRBV6-5	-	TRBJ2-1	TGTGCCAGCAGTTACTCGATAGTGGGCTACAATGAGCAGTTCTTC	CASSYSIVGYNEQFF
few	TRBV9	TRBD1	TRBJ2-7	TGTGCCAGCAGCGTAGAGGGACAGGGTTTCTACGAGCAGTACTTC	CASSVEGQGFYEQYF
many	TRBV7-2	TRBD1	TRBJ2-5	TGTGCCAGCAGCCCCTGGGGGACAGGGGTAGTAGAGACCCAGTACTTC	CASSPWGTGVVETQYF
once	TRBV5-1	-	TRBJ1-5	TGCGCCAGCAGCTTGGAGGGTGGGTCGGAACAGCCCCAGCATTTT	CASSLEGGSEQPQHF
many	TRBV19	-	TRBJ2-3	TGTGCCAGTAGTACCACCCAACACCTCGAGGGGGATACGCAGTATTTT	CASSTTQHLEGDTQYF
-	TRBV2	TRBD1	TRBJ2-7	TGTGCCAGCAGTGTCACCGGGGGACAGGGCTACGAGCAGTACTTC	CASSVTGGQGYEQYF
few	TRBV20-1	-	TRBJ2-3	TGCAGTGCTATCGCCCCGAGCACAGATACGCAGTATTTT	CSAIAPSTDTQYF
-	TRBV20-1	TRBD1	TRBJ1-6	TGCAGTGCCCCGGGACAGGGGACTTCACCCCTCCACTTT	CSAPGQGTSPLHF
many	TRBV5-6	-	TRBJ1-1	TGTGCCAGCAGGAAGCAGGGCCCGAGGGCTGAAGCTTTCTTT	CASRKQGPRAEAFF
many	TRBV7-3	TRBD2	TRBJ2-3	TGCGCCAGCAGCTTGGGACTAGCGGGTAGTACAGATACGCAGTATTTT	CASSLGLAGSTDTQYF
-	TRBV7-3	TRBD2	TRBJ2-1	TGTGCCAGCAGCCCCTCAGCTAGCGGGAGGGGTGAGCAGTTCTTC	CASSPSASGRGEQFF
few	TRBV19	TRBD2	TRBJ2-1	TGTGCCAGTAGTATAGTGAGGACTAGCGGGGGGGCAAAGCAGTTCTTC	CASSIVRTSGGAKQFF
-	TRBV30	-	TRBJ1-1	TGTGCCTGGAGTCAGAGGGGTGAAGCTTTCTTT	CAWSQRGEAFF
many	TRBV7-6	TRBD1	TRBJ1-2	TGTGCCAGCAGCCAGGGACAGGGGGGCTACACCTTC	CASSQGQGGYTF
many	TRBV7-2	TRBD1	TRBJ2-3	TGTGCCAGCAGCTTAGCGCAGGGGGCGGATACGCAGTATTTT	CASSLAQGADTQYF
few	TRBV27	-	TRBJ1-2	TGTGCCAGCAGTTTATCTACGGGGTGGGGCTACACCTTC	CASSLSTGWGYTF
-	TRBV6-5	TRBD2	TRBJ2-1	TGTGCCAGCAGCCCGGGACTAGCGGGAGTTGGGCAGTTCTTC	CASSPGLAGVGQFF
many	TRBV28	-	TRBJ2-2	TGTGCCAGCAGTTTATCTTCAACACCGAACACCGGGGAGCTGTTTTTT	CASSLSSTPNTGELFF
-	TRBV29-1	-	TRBJ1-2	TGCAGCGTTGGGGCGCCCCGCGGCTACACCTTC	CSVGAPRGYTF
few	TRBV5-1	-	TRBJ2-1	TGCGCCAGCAGCTTCGGCAGGGAGGATGAGCAGTTCTTC	CASSFGREDEQFF
-	TRBV18	-	TRBJ2-2	TGTGCCAGCCTAATCTCCAGGTACACCGGGGAGCTGTTTTTT	CASLISRYTGELFF
many	TRBV5-6	-	TRBJ2-1	TGTGCCAGCAGCTCCTCCTACCTGACAGGGAGGCGAAATGAGCAGTTCTTC	CASSSSYLTGRRNEQFF
many	TRBV5-6	-	TRBJ1-2	TGTGCCAGCAGCTTGGGACCTGGCGGCACGACTAACTATGGCTACACCTTC	CASSLGPGGTTNYGYTF
many	TRBV27	-	TRBJ1-1	TGTGCCAGCAGTCCCAAGGGGATTTTTGCTGAAGCTTTCTTT	CASSPKGIFAEAFF
many	TRBV11-2	-	TRBJ2-3	TGTGCCAGCAGCTTATATTATGGGGCCACCCGACCACCCACCACAGATACGCAGTATTTT	CASSLYYGATRPPTTDTQYF
many	TRBV28	-	TRBJ2-4	TGTGCCACCGTTCCGGGCCGCCTAGCCAAAAACATTCAGTACTTC	CATVPGRLAKNIQYF
many	TRBV20-1	-	TRBJ1-1	TGCAGTGCTGAGGACACGGGACGGGCGTACACTGAAGCTTTCTTT	CSAEDTGRAYTEAFF
many	TRBV11-3	-	TRBJ2-1	TGTGCCAGCAGCTTAGGTCAAAATCCTGATGAGCAGTTCTTC	CASSLGQNPDEQFF
once	TRBV3-1	-	TRBJ1-1	TGTGCCAGCAGCTTGGTCAATAAGGGGAGCACTGAAGCTTTCTTT	CASSLVNKGSTEAFF
many	TRBV20-1	TRBD1	TRBJ2-5	TGCAGTGCCCCTGGGACAGGGGCCCAAGAGACCCAGTACTTC	CSAPGTGAQETQYF